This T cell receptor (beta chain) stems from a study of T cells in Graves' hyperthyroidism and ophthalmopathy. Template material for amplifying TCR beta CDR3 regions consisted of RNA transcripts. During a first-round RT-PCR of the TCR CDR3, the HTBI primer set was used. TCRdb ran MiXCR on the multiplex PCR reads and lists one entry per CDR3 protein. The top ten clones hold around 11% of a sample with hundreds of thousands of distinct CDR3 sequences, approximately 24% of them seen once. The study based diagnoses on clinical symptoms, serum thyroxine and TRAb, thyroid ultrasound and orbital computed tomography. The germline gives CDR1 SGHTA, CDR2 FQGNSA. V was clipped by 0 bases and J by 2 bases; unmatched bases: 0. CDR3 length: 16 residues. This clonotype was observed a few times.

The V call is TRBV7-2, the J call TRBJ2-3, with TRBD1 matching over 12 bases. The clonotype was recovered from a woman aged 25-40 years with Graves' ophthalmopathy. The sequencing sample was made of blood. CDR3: CASSLAGQGATDTQYF. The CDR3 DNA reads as TGTGCCAGCAGCTTAGCGGGACAGGGGGCCACAGATACGCAGTATTTT.